Listed below are T cell receptor beta chains from one sample, sequenced in a study of shared clonotypes between healthy human individuals. Sequencing was performed with immunoSEQ multiplex PCR; in TCRdb, only in-frame clones are kept and a portion is missing. Altogether about 340,000 clones are present, roughly 70% being singletons, with the ten largest covering under 11%. The sequenced material came from memory CD4+ T cells sorted from blood. These receptors originate from a man aged 30 to 45 in good health. CDR3s include the opening cysteine and the closing phenylalanine or tryptophan. D genes are given only for firm matches. Some rows have no size entry. The others give once, few or many, or a class for an expanded clone.

V gene: TRBV25-1; clone size: NA; CDR3 length: 16; J gene: TRBJ2-5; D gene: TRBD1; CDR3 protein: CASSDDRALGQETQYF; CDR3 DNA: TGTGCCAGCAGTGATGACAGGGCGCTAGGCCAAGAGACCCAGTACTTC
V gene: TRBV4-3; clone size: few; CDR3 length: 16; J gene: TRBJ2-2; D gene: TRBD1; CDR3 protein: CASSQDQGAVVGELFF; CDR3 DNA: TGCGCCAGCAGCCAAGATCAGGGGGCCGTTGTCGGGGAGCTGTTTTTT
V gene: TRBV10-2; clone size: NA; CDR3 length: 15; J gene: TRBJ2-3; D gene: TRBD1; CDR3 protein: CASSPGQGSTDTQYF; CDR3 DNA: TGCGCCAGCAGCCCGGGACAGGGGTCAACAGATACGCAGTATTTT
V gene: TRBV5-6; clone size: NA; CDR3 length: 14; J gene: TRBJ1-1; D gene: NA; CDR3 protein: CASSFYTANTEAFF; CDR3 DNA: TGTGCCAGCAGCTTTTATACAGCGAACACTGAAGCTTTCTTT
V gene: TRBV19; clone size: NA; CDR3 length: 15; J gene: TRBJ2-1; D gene: TRBD1; CDR3 protein: CASRGRQGIINEQFF; CDR3 DNA: TGTGCCAGTAGGGGTAGACAGGGAATAATCAATGAGCAGTTCTTC
V gene: TRBV7-9; clone size: NA; CDR3 length: 14; J gene: TRBJ2-1; D gene: NA; CDR3 protein: CASSLDRSLNEQFF; CDR3 DNA: TGTGCCAGCAGCTTAGACAGGAGTCTAAATGAGCAGTTCTTC
V gene: TRBV5-1; clone size: NA; CDR3 length: 14; J gene: TRBJ2-2; D gene: TRBD1; CDR3 protein: CASSMGQGTGELFF; CDR3 DNA: TGCGCCAGCAGCATGGGACAGGGGACCGGGGAGCTGTTTTTT
V gene: TRBV5-4; clone size: NA; CDR3 length: 14; J gene: TRBJ2-4; D gene: NA; CDR3 protein: CASSLGGTRDIQYF; CDR3 DNA: TGTGCCAGCAGCTTGGGGGGTACTAGAGACATTCAGTACTTC
V gene: TRBV18; clone size: NA; CDR3 length: 14; J gene: TRBJ2-3; D gene: NA; CDR3 protein: CASSPIQSTDTQYF; CDR3 DNA: TGTGCCAGCTCACCAATTCAGAGCACAGATACGCAGTATTTT
V gene: TRBV11-2; clone size: NA; CDR3 length: 15; J gene: TRBJ2-1; D gene: TRBD1; CDR3 protein: CASSLFLDRGSRQFF; CDR3 DNA: TGTGCCAGCAGCTTATTCCTTGACAGGGGGTCAAGGCAGTTCTTC
V gene: TRBV29-1; clone size: NA; CDR3 length: 13; J gene: TRBJ2-7; D gene: TRBD1; CDR3 protein: CSVRQGGSYEQYF; CDR3 DNA: TGCAGCGTGAGACAGGGCGGCTCCTACGAGCAGTACTTC
V gene: TRBV7-2; clone size: NA; CDR3 length: 15; J gene: TRBJ2-7; D gene: NA; CDR3 protein: CASSFYQGSSYEQYF; CDR3 DNA: TGTGCCAGCAGCTTTTATCAGGGCAGCTCCTACGAGCAGTACTTC
V gene: TRBV10-3; clone size: NA; CDR3 length: 14; J gene: TRBJ2-7; D gene: NA; CDR3 protein: CAISESQGSYEQYF; CDR3 DNA: TGTGCCATCAGTGAGTCTCAGGGTTCCTACGAGCAGTACTTC
V gene: TRBV29-1; clone size: NA; CDR3 length: 15; J gene: TRBJ1-1; D gene: NA; CDR3 protein: CSVKVGGETYTEAFF; CDR3 DNA: TGCAGCGTTAAGGTGGGGGGCGAGACTTACACTGAAGCTTTCTTT
V gene: TRBV2; clone size: NA; CDR3 length: 14; J gene: TRBJ2-7; D gene: NA; CDR3 protein: CASRIPTRGSEQYF; CDR3 DNA: TGTGCCAGCAGGATACCGACACGCGGAAGCGAGCAGTACTTC
V gene: TRBV27; clone size: NA; CDR3 length: 14; J gene: TRBJ1-5; D gene: NA; CDR3 protein: CASSSGYSNQPQHF; CDR3 DNA: TGTGCCAGCAGTTCAGGGTATAGCAATCAGCCCCAGCATTTT
V gene: TRBV28; clone size: NA; CDR3 length: 11; J gene: TRBJ2-1; D gene: NA; CDR3 protein: CATRAPGEQFF; CDR3 DNA: TGTGCCACCCGGGCCCCCGGGGAGCAGTTCTTC
V gene: TRBV10-1; clone size: NA; CDR3 length: 12; J gene: TRBJ2-2; D gene: NA; CDR3 protein: CASREDTGELFF; CDR3 DNA: TGCGCCAGCAGAGAGGACACCGGGGAGCTGTTTTTT
V gene: TRBV5-1; clone size: NA; CDR3 length: 13; J gene: TRBJ1-1; D gene: TRBD1; CDR3 protein: CASSLEGAAEAFF; CDR3 DNA: TGCGCCAGCAGCTTGGAGGGGGCGGCTGAAGCTTTCTTT
V gene: TRBV5-5; clone size: NA; CDR3 length: 14; J gene: TRBJ2-2; D gene: NA; CDR3 protein: CASSSIRGTGELFF; CDR3 DNA: TGTGCCAGCAGCTCCATTAGGGGAACCGGGGAGCTGTTTTTT
V gene: TRBV7-6; clone size: once; CDR3 length: 16; J gene: TRBJ2-2; D gene: TRBD2; CDR3 protein: CASSQKLAGGIGELFF; CDR3 DNA: TGTGCCAGCAGCCAAAAACTAGCGGGAGGGATCGGGGAGCTGTTTTTT
V gene: TRBV4-1; clone size: NA; CDR3 length: 15; J gene: TRBJ1-5; D gene: NA; CDR3 protein: CASRKGENSNQPQHF; CDR3 DNA: TGCGCCAGCAGAAAAGGGGAAAATAGCAATCAGCCCCAGCATTTT
V gene: TRBV5-5; clone size: NA; CDR3 length: 13; J gene: TRBJ2-1; D gene: TRBD2; CDR3 protein: CASSSLADNEQFF; CDR3 DNA: TGTGCCAGCAGCTCACTAGCGGACAATGAGCAGTTCTTC
V gene: TRBV6-6; clone size: few; CDR3 length: 15; J gene: TRBJ2-5; D gene: NA; CDR3 protein: CASSTSRANQETQYF; CDR3 DNA: TGTGCCAGCAGTACTAGCCGAGCGAATCAAGAGACCCAGTACTTC
V gene: TRBV11-2; clone size: NA; CDR3 length: 13; J gene: TRBJ1-2; D gene: TRBD1; CDR3 protein: CASSVRQGLDYTF; CDR3 DNA: TGTGCCAGCAGCGTGAGACAGGGTTTGGACTACACCTTC
V gene: TRBV6-6; clone size: NA; CDR3 length: 13; J gene: TRBJ2-2; D gene: TRBD1; CDR3 protein: CASSDRVTGELFF; CDR3 DNA: TGTGCCAGCTCGGACAGGGTTACCGGGGAGCTGTTTTTT
V gene: TRBV9; clone size: NA; CDR3 length: 13; J gene: TRBJ2-5; D gene: NA; CDR3 protein: CASSVVPKETQYF; CDR3 DNA: TGTGCCAGCAGCGTAGTACCAAAAGAGACCCAGTACTTC
V gene: TRBV7-2; clone size: NA; CDR3 length: 13; J gene: TRBJ2-1; D gene: NA; CDR3 protein: CASSLEGVPLWIF; CDR3 DNA: TGTGCCAGCAGCTTAGAGGGGGTCCCCCTGTGGATCTTC
V gene: TRBV6-5; clone size: NA; CDR3 length: 14; J gene: TRBJ2-7; D gene: NA; CDR3 protein: CASRRSGDRLEQYF; CDR3 DNA: TGTGCCAGCAGGAGGTCAGGGGATAGGCTCGAGCAGTACTTC
V gene: TRBV6-6; clone size: NA; CDR3 length: 14; J gene: TRBJ2-1; D gene: TRBD2; CDR3 protein: CAPREAGAHNEQFF; CDR3 DNA: TGTGCCCCGCGAGAAGCGGGAGCACACAATGAGCAGTTCTTC
V gene: TRBV5-4; clone size: NA; CDR3 length: 14; J gene: TRBJ2-2; D gene: NA; CDR3 protein: CASSLGLYTGELFF; CDR3 DNA: TGTGCCAGCAGCTTAGGGTTATACACCGGGGAGCTGTTTTTT
V gene: TRBV9; clone size: NA; CDR3 length: 14; J gene: TRBJ2-7; D gene: TRBD1; CDR3 protein: CASSVDPGGYEQYF; CDR3 DNA: TGTGCCAGCAGCGTAGACCCAGGGGGCTACGAGCAGTACTTC
V gene: TRBV5-1; clone size: NA; CDR3 length: 14; J gene: TRBJ2-2; D gene: NA; CDR3 protein: CASSLLTNTGELFF; CDR3 DNA: TGCGCCAGCAGCTTGTTAACGAACACCGGGGAGCTGTTTTTT
V gene: TRBV4-1; clone size: NA; CDR3 length: 15; J gene: TRBJ2-1; D gene: TRBD1; CDR3 protein: CASSQVQGSYNEQFF; CDR3 DNA: TGCGCCAGCAGCCAAGTACAGGGGTCCTACAATGAGCAGTTCTTC
V gene: TRBV18; clone size: NA; CDR3 length: 14; J gene: TRBJ2-1; D gene: TRBD1; CDR3 protein: CASSRRQGTDEQFF; CDR3 DNA: TGTGCCAGCTCAAGAAGACAGGGAACCGATGAGCAGTTCTTC
V gene: TRBV7-6; clone size: few; CDR3 length: 16; J gene: TRBJ2-3; D gene: TRBD1; CDR3 protein: CASSTNLQGYTDTQYF; CDR3 DNA: TGTGCCAGCAGCACCAACCTACAGGGGTACACAGATACGCAGTATTTT
V gene: TRBV5-4; clone size: NA; CDR3 length: 16; J gene: TRBJ2-7; D gene: TRBD2; CDR3 protein: CASSLGGLAGVNEQYF; CDR3 DNA: TGTGCCAGCAGCCTCGGTGGGCTAGCGGGAGTGAACGAGCAGTACTTC
V gene: TRBV5-6; clone size: NA; CDR3 length: 13; J gene: TRBJ2-2; D gene: NA; CDR3 protein: CASSLGLAGELFF; CDR3 DNA: TGTGCCAGCAGCTTGGGACTAGCCGGGGAGCTGTTTTTT
V gene: TRBV28; clone size: few; CDR3 length: 12; J gene: TRBJ2-2; D gene: NA; CDR3 protein: CASTGNTGELFF; CDR3 DNA: TGTGCCAGCACCGGTAACACCGGGGAGCTGTTTTTT
V gene: TRBV30; clone size: NA; CDR3 length: 16; J gene: TRBJ2-7; D gene: NA; CDR3 protein: CAWKLPPRTQASEQYF; CDR3 DNA: TGTGCCTGGAAGCTCCCACCGAGGACCCAGGCAAGCGAGCAGTACTTC
V gene: TRBV29-1; clone size: NA; CDR3 length: 14; J gene: TRBJ2-1; D gene: TRBD2; CDR3 protein: CSALPPGLAGEQFF; CDR3 DNA: TGCAGCGCCCTACCACCGGGACTAGCAGGGGAGCAGTTCTTC
V gene: TRBV6-5; clone size: NA; CDR3 length: 14; J gene: TRBJ2-1; D gene: TRBD1; CDR3 protein: CASSKTGVYNEQFF; CDR3 DNA: TGTGCCAGCAGCAAGACAGGGGTGTACAATGAGCAGTTCTTC
V gene: TRBV28; clone size: many; CDR3 length: 20; J gene: TRBJ1-5; D gene: TRBD1; CDR3 protein: CASSFFRIPGTVGSNQPQHF; CDR3 DNA: TGTGCCAGCAGTTTCTTCCGAATACCCGGGACAGTGGGGAGCAATCAGCCCCAGCATTTT